These 14 T cell receptor beta chains share one sample of origin, sequenced in a study of beta chain features in type 1 diabetes. All of the isolated RNA was reverse transcribed, so expressed TCRB transcripts were sequenced. Produced via immunoSEQ multiplex PCR; TCRdb's table is partial and in-frame only. The sample holds around 340,000 clones, 8% seen once. Material for sequencing was central memory CD4+ T cells from blood. The receptors were sampled from a woman between 18 and 29 years old in good health.

In its sample, this clone was seen a few times. This chain uses TRBV21-1 with TRBJ1-1; TRBD1, as called in the table, went unchecked against the DNA. TRBV21-1 represents a pseudogene. The CDR3 runs to 11 residues. For the CDR3, the DNA is TGTGCCAGCAGCAAGGGCAGAGAAGCTTTCTTT. Translating it yields CASSKGREAFF.

This clone has at least ten counts. The chain uses TRBV6-6 and TRBJ2-7; D unresolved. The V end was cut by 0 bases, the J end by 0 bases, with 12 bases between. CDR3 size: 16 residues. Per germline, CDR1 MNHNY and CDR2 SVGAGI (reference sequence). This chain's CDR3 is CASSYSGTRISYEQYF. CDR3 in DNA: TGTGCCAGCAGTTACTCGGGAACACGGATCTCCTACGAGCAGTACTTC.

This clone appeared a few times. The CDR3 loop is CASSLVRAGYTF. DNA for the CDR3: TGTGCCAGCAGCTTAGTCCGGGCTGGCTACACCTTC. The J gene is TRBJ1-2, the V gene TRBV7-9; no clear D gene. V lost 1 base and J 7 bases, leaving 7 bases between the germline ends. CDR1 and CDR2 from the germline V gene are SEHNR and FQNEAQ (reference sequence). This CDR3 comprises 12 residues.

Notes on this clone: Other DNA sequences in this specimen translate into the identical CDR3. The chain uses TRBV4-2 and TRBJ2-7; 11 nucleotides align to TRBD2. The CDR3 spans 16 residues. V was pared by 0 bases and J by 3 bases, with 4 bases of the junction left unmatched. Germline V gene sequence: CDR1 LGHNA, CDR2 YNFKEQ. CDR3: CASSQDPTSGSYEQYF. DNA for the CDR3: TGTGCCAGCAGCCAAGATCCTACTAGCGGGAGCTACGAGCAGTACTTC.

Turning to this clone: The sample contains more than one DNA sequence encoding this CDR3. The chain links TRBV7-9 to TRBJ1-3; no clear D gene. This CDR3 has 15 amino acids. V was shortened by 2 bases and J by 0 bases, with 8 bases between the two germline ends. Germline assignment: CDR1 SEHNR and CDR2 FQNEAQ (reference sequence). CDR3 sequence reads: CASSLPRPSGNTIYF. The CDR3, as DNA: TGTGCCAGCAGCTTACCGAGGCCCTCTGGAAACACCATATATTTT.

Many counts were recorded for this clone. The CDR3 DNA reads TGCGCCAGCAGCGGTATACTGGGTTACAATGAGCAGTTCTTC. Protein product: CASSGILGYNEQFF. The V gene is TRBV4-3, the J gene TRBJ2-1, with no clear D. The CDR3 runs to 14 residues. V was pared by 5 bases and J by 4 bases, with 12 bases between. CDR1 is LGHNA, CDR2 YSLEER, per germline.

In its sample, this clone was seen a few times. The chain has TRBV18 and TRBJ2-7; TRBD1 is a possible D gene (6 bases). The ends were cut back, 3 bases at V and 5 bases at J, with 11 bases in the middle. CDR3 size: 13 residues. Germline CDR1 reads KGHSH; CDR2 reads LQKENI. The CDR3 DNA reads TGTGCCAGCTCACCCCGGACAGCAAACGAGCAGTACTTC. Encoded protein: CASSPRTANEQYF.

This chain joins TRBV4-2 and TRBJ2-3, with D maybe TRBD1 (5 bases). Germline V gives CDR1 LGHNA, CDR2 YNFKEQ. V was pared by 0 bases and J by 6 bases, with 22 bases between. This CDR3 is 18 amino acids long. In DNA, the CDR3 is TGTGCCAGCAGCCAAGACCGTAATCAGGGCGGTTCACGGGATACGCAGTATTTT. Translating it yields CASSQDRNQGGSRDTQYF.

The chain is built from TRBV4-2 and TRBJ2-1; 9 bases fit TRBD2. CDR1 LGHNA and CDR2 YNFKEQ come from the germline V gene. The CDR3 totals 16 residues. J lost 6 bases, V lost 4 bases, and 10 bases had no gene match. CDR3: CASSLISAGGSNEQFF. DNA for the CDR3: TGTGCCAGCAGCCTCATCAGTGCGGGAGGGTCCAATGAGCAGTTCTTC.

This clone was found a few times. The chain links TRBV10-3 to TRBJ1-1, with 8 nucleotides matching TRBD1. This CDR3 contains 12 residues. V lost 10 bases, J lost 2 bases, and 3 bases stayed unmatched. The germline gives CDR1 ENHRY, CDR2 SYGVKD. As DNA, the CDR3 is TGTGCCACAGGACAGGGCAACACTGAAGCTTTCTTT. Translation: CATGQGNTEAFF.

In its sample, this clone was seen a few times. This chain connects TRBV28 to TRBJ2-6, with 7 nucleotides matching TRBD2. Unmatched junction bases numbered 9, after V lost 8 bases and J lost 2 bases. Germline CDR1 and CDR2: MDHEN and SYDVKM. The length of the CDR3 is 16 residues. The CDR3 protein is CASYPGGLTGANVLTF. The CDR3 bases are TGTGCCAGCTACCCGGGGGGTTTAACTGGGGCCAACGTCCTGACTTTC. The full variable domain, its missing parts supplied by reference TRBV28 and TRBJ2-6, is DVKVTQSSRYLVKRTGEKVFLECVQDMDHENMFWYRQDPGLGLRLIYFSYDVKMKEKGDIPEGYSVSREKKERFSLILESASTNQTSMYLCASYPGGLTGANVLTFGAGSRLTVL.

This clone came up a few times. This chain connects TRBV7-9 to TRBJ2-2; D is unresolved. V lost 0 bases and J 9 bases, leaving 8 bases between the germline ends. This CDR3 has 13 residues. Germline CDR1 is SEHNR and CDR2 is FQNEAQ (reference sequence). The DNA of the CDR3 is TGTGCCAGCAGCTTAGCCTCCTCCTGGGAGCTGTTTTTT. Amino acids: CASSLASSWELFF.

The table lists this clone with a few counts. The chain joins TRBV9 to TRBJ2-3; 9 nucleotides agree with TRBD2. The V segment lost 0 bases and the J segment 5 bases; nucleotides outside the gene matches: 4. The CDR3 length is 15 residues. In germline, CDR1 is SGDLS, CDR2 YYNGEE. CDR3 residues: CASSVAGTSRDTQYF. The CDR3 nucleotides read TGTGCCAGCAGCGTAGCAGGGACTAGCCGAGATACGCAGTATTTT.

V usage is TRBV5-4 and J usage is TRBJ2-1; TRBD2 matches at 12 bases. From germline, CDR1 is SGHNT and CDR2 YYREEE (reference sequence). J lost 8 bases, V lost 4 bases, and 7 bases had no gene match. There are 15 residues in the CDR3. The CDR3 DNA reads TGTGCCAGCAGCCTAGGACTAGCGGGAATCTATGAGCAGTTCTTC. Its protein is CASSLGLAGIYEQFF.